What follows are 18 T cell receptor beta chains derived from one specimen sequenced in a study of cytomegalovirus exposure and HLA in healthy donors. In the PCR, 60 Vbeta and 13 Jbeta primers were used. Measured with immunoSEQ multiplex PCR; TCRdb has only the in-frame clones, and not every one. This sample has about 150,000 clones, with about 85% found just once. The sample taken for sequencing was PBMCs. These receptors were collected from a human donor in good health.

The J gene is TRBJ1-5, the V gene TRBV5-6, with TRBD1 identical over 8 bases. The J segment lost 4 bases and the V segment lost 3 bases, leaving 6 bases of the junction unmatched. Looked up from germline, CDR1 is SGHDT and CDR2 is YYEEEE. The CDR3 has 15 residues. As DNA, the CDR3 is TGTGCCAGCAGCTCAAGGACAGGGTTAAATCAGCCCCAGCATTTT. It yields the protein CASSSRTGLNQPQHF. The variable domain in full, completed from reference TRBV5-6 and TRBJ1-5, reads DAGVTQSPTHLIKTRGQQVTLRCSPKSGHDTVSWYQQALGQGPQFIFQYYEEEERQRGNFPDRFSGHQFPNYSSELNVNALLLGDSALYLCASSSRTGLNQPQHFGDGTRLSIL.

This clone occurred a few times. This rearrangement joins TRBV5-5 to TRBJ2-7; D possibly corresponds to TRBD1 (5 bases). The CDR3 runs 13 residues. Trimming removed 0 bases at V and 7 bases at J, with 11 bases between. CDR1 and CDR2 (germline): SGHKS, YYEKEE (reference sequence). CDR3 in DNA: TGTGCCAGCAGCTTGGAGGACAACCAAGAGCAGTACTTC. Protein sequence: CASSLEDNQEQYF.

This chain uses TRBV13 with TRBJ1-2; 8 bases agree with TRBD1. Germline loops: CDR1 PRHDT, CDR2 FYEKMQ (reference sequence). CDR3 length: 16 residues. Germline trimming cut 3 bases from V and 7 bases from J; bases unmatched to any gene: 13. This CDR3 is CASSLDLLTGDAGYTF. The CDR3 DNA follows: TGTGCCAGCAGCTTGGACCTTTTGACAGGGGATGCTGGCTACACCTTC.

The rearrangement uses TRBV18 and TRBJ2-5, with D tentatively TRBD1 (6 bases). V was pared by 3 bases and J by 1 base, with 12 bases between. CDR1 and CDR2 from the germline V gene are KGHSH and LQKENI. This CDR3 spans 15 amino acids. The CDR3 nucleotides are TGTGCCAGCTCACCGCAGGGGACCTTCCAAGAGACCCAGTACTTC. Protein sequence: CASSPQGTFQETQYF.

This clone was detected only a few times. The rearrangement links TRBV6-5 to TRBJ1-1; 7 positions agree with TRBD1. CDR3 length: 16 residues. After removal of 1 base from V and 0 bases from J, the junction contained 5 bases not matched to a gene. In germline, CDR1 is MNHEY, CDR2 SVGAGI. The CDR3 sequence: CASSYFGTELNTEAFF. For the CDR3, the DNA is TGTGCCAGCAGTTACTTCGGGACAGAGTTGAACACTGAAGCTTTCTTT.

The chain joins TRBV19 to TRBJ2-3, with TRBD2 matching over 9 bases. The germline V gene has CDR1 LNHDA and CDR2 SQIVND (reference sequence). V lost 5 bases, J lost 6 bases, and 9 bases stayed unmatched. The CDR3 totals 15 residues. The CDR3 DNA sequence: TGTGCCAGTAGTCCGCAAGCGGGAGGTGTGGATACGCAGTATTTT. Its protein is CASSPQAGGVDTQYF.

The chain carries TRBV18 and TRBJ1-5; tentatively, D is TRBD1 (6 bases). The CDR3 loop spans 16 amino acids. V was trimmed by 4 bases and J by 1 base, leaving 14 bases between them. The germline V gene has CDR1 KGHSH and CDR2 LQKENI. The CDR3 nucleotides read TGTGCCAGCTCACTCAAGAGCCAGGGGAGCAATCAGCCCCAGCATTTT. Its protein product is CASSLKSQGSNQPQHF. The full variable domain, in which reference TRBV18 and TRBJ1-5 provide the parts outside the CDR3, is NAGVMQNPRHLVRRRGQEARLRCSPMKGHSHVYWYRQLPEEGLKFMVYLQKENIIDESGMPKERFSAEFPKEGPSILRIQQVVRGDSAAYFCASSLKSQGSNQPQHFGDGTRLSIL.

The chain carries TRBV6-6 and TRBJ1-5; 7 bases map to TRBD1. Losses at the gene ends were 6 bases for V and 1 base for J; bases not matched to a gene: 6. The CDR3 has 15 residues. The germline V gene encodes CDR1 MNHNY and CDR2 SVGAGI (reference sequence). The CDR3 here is CASSLDRASNQPQHF. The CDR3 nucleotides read TGTGCCAGCAGCCTCGACAGGGCGAGCAATCAGCCCCAGCATTTT.

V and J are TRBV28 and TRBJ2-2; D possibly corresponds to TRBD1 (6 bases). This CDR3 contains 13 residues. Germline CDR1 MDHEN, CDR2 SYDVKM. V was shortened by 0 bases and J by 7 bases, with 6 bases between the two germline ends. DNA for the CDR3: TGTGCCAGCAGTTTATGGGACAGCGGGGAGCTGTTTTTT. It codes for CASSLWDSGELFF.

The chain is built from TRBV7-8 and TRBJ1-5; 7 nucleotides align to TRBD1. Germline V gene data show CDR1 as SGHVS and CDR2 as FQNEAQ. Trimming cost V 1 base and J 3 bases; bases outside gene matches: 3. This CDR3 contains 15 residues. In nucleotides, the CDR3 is TGTGCCAGCAGCTTAGGAGGGGGCCCCAATCAGCCCCAGCATTTT. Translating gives CASSLGGGPNQPQHF. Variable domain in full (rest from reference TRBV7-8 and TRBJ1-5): GAGVSQSPRYKVAKRGQDVALRCDPISGHVSLFWYQQALGQGPEFLTYFQNEAQLDKSGLPSDRFFAERPEGSVSTLKIQRTQQEDSAVYLCASSLGGGPNQPQHFGDGTRLSIL.

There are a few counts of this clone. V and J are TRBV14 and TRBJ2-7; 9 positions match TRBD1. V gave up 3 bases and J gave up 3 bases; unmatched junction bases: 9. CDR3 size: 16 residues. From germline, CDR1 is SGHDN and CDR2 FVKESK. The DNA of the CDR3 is TGTGCCAGCAGCCAGGCAAAACAGGGGGCACTCTACGAGCAGTACTTC. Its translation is CASSQAKQGALYEQYF.

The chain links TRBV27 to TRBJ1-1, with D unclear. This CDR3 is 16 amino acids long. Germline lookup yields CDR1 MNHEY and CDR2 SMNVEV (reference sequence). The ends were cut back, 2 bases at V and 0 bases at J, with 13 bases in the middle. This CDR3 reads CASSLIPERVNTEAFF. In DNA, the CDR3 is TGTGCCAGCAGTTTAATACCGGAGAGGGTGAACACTGAAGCTTTCTTT.

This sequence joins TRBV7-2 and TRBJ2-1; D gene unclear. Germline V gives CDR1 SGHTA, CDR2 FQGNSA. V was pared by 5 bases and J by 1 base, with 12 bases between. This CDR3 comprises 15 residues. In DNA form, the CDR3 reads TGTGCCAGCAGCCAGGATGAACCTTCCTACAATGAGCAGTTCTTC. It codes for CASSQDEPSYNEQFF.

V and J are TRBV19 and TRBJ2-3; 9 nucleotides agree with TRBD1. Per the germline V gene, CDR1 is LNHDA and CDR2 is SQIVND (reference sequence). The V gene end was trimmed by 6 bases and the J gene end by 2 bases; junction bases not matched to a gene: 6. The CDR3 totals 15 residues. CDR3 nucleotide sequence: TGTGCCAGTAGCACAGGGGGCATTGACACAGATACGCAGTATTTT. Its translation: CASSTGGIDTDTQYF.

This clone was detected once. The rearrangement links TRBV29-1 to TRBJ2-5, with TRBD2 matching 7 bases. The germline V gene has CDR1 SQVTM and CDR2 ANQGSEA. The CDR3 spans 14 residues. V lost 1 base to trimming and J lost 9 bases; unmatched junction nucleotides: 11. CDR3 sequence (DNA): TGCAGCGTTGAAGGCGGGGGACGGACCTGGGCCCAGTACTTC. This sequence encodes CSVEGGGRTWAQYF.

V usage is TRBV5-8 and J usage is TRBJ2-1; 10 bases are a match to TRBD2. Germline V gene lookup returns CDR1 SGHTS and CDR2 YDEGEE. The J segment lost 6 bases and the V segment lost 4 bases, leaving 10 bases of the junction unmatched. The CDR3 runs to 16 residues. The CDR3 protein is CASSPTGTSVGNEQFF. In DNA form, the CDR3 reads TGTGCCAGCAGCCCAACCGGGACTAGCGTGGGCAATGAGCAGTTCTTC.

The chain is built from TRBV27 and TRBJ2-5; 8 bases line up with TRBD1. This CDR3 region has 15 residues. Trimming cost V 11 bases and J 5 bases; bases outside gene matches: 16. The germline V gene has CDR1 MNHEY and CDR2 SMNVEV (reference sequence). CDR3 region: CAPKIDRGVWETQYF. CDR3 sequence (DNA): TGTGCCCCAAAAATCGACAGGGGAGTGTGGGAGACCCAGTACTTC.

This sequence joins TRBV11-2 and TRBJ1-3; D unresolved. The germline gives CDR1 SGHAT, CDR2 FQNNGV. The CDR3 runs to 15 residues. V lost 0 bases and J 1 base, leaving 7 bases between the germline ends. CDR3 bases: TGTGCCAGCAGCTTAGAAGTAGCGTCTGGAAACACCATATATTTT. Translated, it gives CASSLEVASGNTIYF.